Listed below are T cell receptor beta chains from one sample, sequenced in a study of T cells after posttransplantation cyclophosphamide. Sequencing used immunoSEQ multiplex PCR; TCRdb keeps in-frame clones, though not all of them. The sample shows tens of thousands of clones, about 90% of them seen only once. This specimen consisted of PBMCs, obtained around 60 days after allogeneic stem cell transplant with posttransplant cyclophosphamide. These receptors came from a male patient aged 55 to 69 who received an allogeneic stem cell transplant from a related donor and was CMV-positive. Some T cells may be provided by the graft donor. The CDR3 runs from the conserved cysteine through the conserved F or W. D genes are given only for firm matches. Clone size, where shown, is once, few, many, or a class for clones that have expanded.

v_call	clone_size	j_call	d_call	cdr3_aa	cdr3_nt
TRBV5-1	-	TRBJ2-5	-	CASSGGSGGNQETQYF	TGCGCCAGCAGCGGAGGATCGGGGGGCAACCAAGAGACCCAGTACTTC
TRBV9	-	TRBJ2-1	TRBD2	CASSYLSGGTYNEQFF	TGTGCCAGCAGCTACCTTAGCGGGGGGACCTACAATGAGCAGTTCTTC
TRBV2	-	TRBJ2-5	-	CASSDWGGIESPLYF	TGTGCCAGCAGTGATTGGGGGGGCATTGAAAGTCCGCTGTACTTC
TRBV27	-	TRBJ1-1	TRBD1	CASSSSGTGGTEAFF	TGTGCCAGCAGTTCATCCGGGACAGGGGGCACTGAAGCTTTCTTT
TRBV11-2	-	TRBJ1-5	-	CASSSSGAYGQPQHF	TGTGCCAGCAGCTCAAGTGGGGCATATGGGCAGCCCCAGCATTTT
TRBV7-9	-	TRBJ2-3	-	CASSYLSGADTQYF	TGTGCCAGCAGCTATTTGTCGGGGGCAGATACGCAGTATTTT
TRBV7-8	-	TRBJ2-1	-	CASSLTNQGNNEQFF	TGTGCCAGCAGCTTAACGAACCAGGGCAACAATGAGCAGTTCTTC
TRBV4-1	-	TRBJ1-1	-	CASSQNTLTSQPGTEAFF	TGCGCCAGCAGCCAAAATACCTTGACTTCACAGCCAGGGACTGAAGCTTTCTTT
TRBV19	-	TRBJ1-1	-	CASSAGWMRARAFF	TGTGCCAGTAGTGCGGGGTGGATGAGGGCACGGGCTTTCTTT
TRBV15	-	TRBJ1-1	TRBD1	CATSRDLTGGNTEAFF	TGTGCCACCAGCAGAGATCTTACAGGGGGGAACACTGAAGCTTTCTTT
TRBV7-2	-	TRBJ1-2	-	CASSLGWKQSINYGYTF	TGTGCCAGCAGCTTAGGCTGGAAACAGAGCATCAACTATGGCTACACCTTC
TRBV25-1	few	TRBJ1-1	-	CASSDFSGEAFF	TGTGCCAGCAGTGATTTCAGCGGGGAAGCTTTCTTT
TRBV27	-	TRBJ2-1	-	CARMLGPGIRYNEQFF	TGTGCCAGAATGCTCGGCCCGGGGATTCGTTACAATGAGCAGTTCTTC
TRBV11-3	-	TRBJ2-1	-	CASSPAQGEHNEQFF	TGTGCCAGCAGCCCAGCACAGGGAGAACACAATGAGCAGTTCTTC
TRBV6-1	-	TRBJ2-7	-	CASTQVYEQYF	TGTGCCAGCACCCAGGTCTACGAGCAGTACTTC
TRBV9	-	TRBJ1-2	-	CASSVGQTYGYTF	TGTGCCAGCAGCGTTGGACAGACCTATGGCTACACCTTC
TRBV2	once	TRBJ1-5	-	CASSEALPGSQPQHF	TGTGCCAGCAGTGAAGCGCTTCCGGGATCTCAGCCCCAGCATTTT
TRBV6-5	-	TRBJ2-3	-	CASSLRQGGADTQYF	TGTGCCAGCAGCCTTCGCCAGGGTGGTGCAGATACGCAGTATTTT
TRBV7-9	-	TRBJ1-1	TRBD1	CASSLGQGTVSGTEAFF	TGTGCCAGCAGCTTAGGACAGGGGACTGTATCCGGCACTGAAGCTTTCTTT
TRBV5-1	-	TRBJ2-5	-	CASSSGRGEETQYF	TGCGCCAGCTCTTCCGGCAGGGGTGAAGAGACCCAGTACTTC
TRBV10-3	-	TRBJ1-1	TRBD1	CAISGLTGGTEAFF	TGTGCCATCAGTGGGCTTACAGGGGGCACTGAAGCTTTCTTT
TRBV4-1	-	TRBJ2-3	TRBD2	CASSQRIQRGSTDTQYF	TGCGCCAGCAGCCAAAGGATCCAGCGGGGTAGCACAGATACGCAGTATTTT
TRBV19	-	TRBJ1-1	TRBD1	CASRGQGGTEAFF	TGTGCCAGTAGGGGACAGGGGGGCACTGAAGCTTTCTTT
TRBV6-1	-	TRBJ2-5	-	CASSGRGTGTLKETQYF	TGTGCCAGCAGTGGCAGGGGCACGGGCACCTTGAAAGAGACCCAGTACTTC
TRBV10-2	-	TRBJ1-1	-	CASTSGGRGEAFF	TGCGCCAGCACCAGCGGGGGGCGAGGTGAAGCTTTCTTT
TRBV7-9	-	TRBJ1-5	-	CASSPDGDQPQHF	TGTGCCAGCAGCCCGGACGGGGATCAGCCCCAGCATTTT
TRBV27	-	TRBJ2-1	TRBD2	CASSAPTSGAGEQFF	TGTGCCAGCAGCGCGCCGACTAGCGGGGCGGGCGAGCAGTTCTTC
TRBV2	-	TRBJ2-1	TRBD2	CASSGLANNEQFF	TGTGCCAGCAGCGGACTAGCAAACAATGAGCAGTTCTTC
TRBV5-6	-	TRBJ2-3	TRBD2	CASSSGGTSRTPDTQYF	TGTGCCAGCAGCTCGGGCGGGACTAGCCGCACCCCAGATACGCAGTATTTT
TRBV5-1	-	TRBJ1-4	TRBD1	CASSASGTGWEKLFF	TGCGCCAGCAGCGCCTCCGGGACAGGGTGGGAAAAACTGTTTTTT
TRBV4-2	-	TRBJ2-2	TRBD2	CASSPYQVGLAGVTNTGELFF	TGTGCCAGCAGCCCATACCAGGTTGGACTAGCGGGGGTTACGAACACCGGGGAGCTGTTTTTT
TRBV5-1	-	TRBJ2-1	-	CASSLFRGSEEQFF	TGCGCCAGCAGCTTGTTTAGGGGGAGTGAAGAGCAGTTCTTC
TRBV6-1	-	TRBJ1-2	TRBD1	CASSDHIQGAGGYTF	TGTGCCAGCAGTGATCACATCCAGGGGGCGGGAGGCTACACCTTC
TRBV27	-	TRBJ1-6	-	CASSRTGNSPLHF	TGTGCCAGCAGTCGCACAGGGAATTCACCCCTCCACTTT
TRBV18	-	TRBJ1-1	TRBD1	CASSAGQVGYTEAFF	TGTGCCAGCTCCGCGGGACAGGTTGGGTACACTGAAGCTTTCTTT
TRBV5-1	-	TRBJ2-7	TRBD1	CASSPTGIRNEQYF	TGCGCCAGCAGCCCGACAGGGATAAGAAACGAGCAGTACTTC
TRBV10-3	-	TRBJ2-5	TRBD2	CAISGGGAVETQYF	TGTGCCATCAGTGGCGGGGGGGCTGTGGAGACCCAGTACTTC
TRBV4-1	-	TRBJ2-7	-	CASSQVPPGYEQYF	TGCGCCAGCAGCCAAGTACCCCCAGGGTACGAGCAGTACTTC